The 2 T cell receptor beta chains given below trace back to one sample, sequenced in a study of blood T cells in healthy people across ages (dated by TCRdb to between 2014 and 2016). Library method: 5' RACE. This sample was sequenced with an Illumina HiSeq 2500. A second about 7 to 11 cycle PCR used a sample-barcoded 5' primer and a J-beta primer mix. TCRdb applied fastp at Q25 and MiXCR to the public reads, then kept only in-frame beta chains. Duplicate CDR3 protein sequences are folded into a single record with the most common DNA and genes. The sample yields 1.5 million to 2 million distinct CDR3 sequences; 49% were counted once. Less than 2.5% of the sample comes from the top ten. The source material was blood. The receptors here all came from a woman in her 40s in good health.

In its sample, this clonotype was seen a few times. The rearrangement uses TRBV10-3 and TRBJ2-1; D perhaps matches TRBD1 (5 bases). V lost 5 bases and J lost 7, with 18 bases in between. The CDR3 loop spans 15 amino acids. In germline, CDR1 is ENHRY, CDR2 SYGVKD. This CDR3 is CAISIQQGPWNEQFF. The CDR3 DNA reads TGTGCCATCAGTATACAGCAGGGCCCGTGGAATGAGCAGTTCTTC.

V and J are TRBV20-1 and TRBJ1-2, with D maybe TRBD1 (5 bases). CDR3 length equals 14 residues. V was shortened by 3 bases and J by 1 base, with 12 bases between the two germline ends. The germline V gene has CDR1 DFQATT and CDR2 SNEGSKA (reference sequence). In DNA form, the CDR3 reads TGCAGTGCTAGTGACAGCGCCAATAACTATGGCTACACCTTC. Translated, it gives CSASDSANNYGYTF.